What follows are 4 T cell receptor beta chains derived from one specimen sequenced in a study of tumor-infiltrating lymphocytes in oesophageal squamous cell carcinoma. MiXCR, run by TCRdb on the PCR reads, gives a single entry per CDR3 protein. The sample records approximately 9,700 distinct CDR3 sequences, around 63% being singletons. Sequencing used esophageal tumor tissue. Source of these receptors: a male donor with esophageal squamous cell carcinoma.

By proportion, this clonotype is medium-sized. This rearrangement joins TRBV28 to TRBJ2-5; weak D call: TRBD2 (6 bases). Germline V CDR1 and CDR2: MDHEN, SYDVKM. The CDR3 extends over 15 amino acids. V shed 3 bases and J shed 5 bases, with 16 bases lying between them. The CDR3, as DNA: TGTGCCAGCAGTTTTGAGACGGGGGTTCGTGAGACCCAGTACTTC. This gives the protein CASSFETGVRETQYF.

V and J are TRBV11-2 and TRBJ2-5; D is tentatively TRBD1 or TRBD2 (5 bases each). The J call may be mistaken, given a closer DNA end match to TRBJ2-7. This CDR3 has 13 amino acids. Germline V gives CDR1 SGHAT, CDR2 FQNNGV. The CDR3 bases are TGTGCCAGCACCCCGGGGCGCACCTACGAGCAGTACTTC. Protein: CASTPGRTYEQYF.

The J gene is TRBJ2-3, the V gene TRBV7-2, with no clear D. TRBJ2-1 matches the DNA end more closely, so the J call is doubtful. This CDR3 contains 18 residues. From germline, CDR1 is SGHTA and CDR2 FQGNSA. CDR3 in DNA: TGTGCCAGCAGCTTACGTGAGCAGCTCCAGGATCTATACAATGAGCAGTTCTTC. Its translation: CASSLREQLQDLYNEQFF.

The rearrangement joins TRBV7-8 to TRBJ2-3, with 10 bases fitting TRBD2. The closer fit of TRBJ2-1 to the DNA end suggests the J call may be wrong. Germline values: CDR1 SGHVS, CDR2 FQNEAQ. This CDR3 is built from 16 residues. Written as DNA, the CDR3 is TGTGCCAGCAGCTTAAGGGCTAGCGGGGGATACAATGAGCAGTTCTTC. This encodes CASSLRASGGYNEQFF.